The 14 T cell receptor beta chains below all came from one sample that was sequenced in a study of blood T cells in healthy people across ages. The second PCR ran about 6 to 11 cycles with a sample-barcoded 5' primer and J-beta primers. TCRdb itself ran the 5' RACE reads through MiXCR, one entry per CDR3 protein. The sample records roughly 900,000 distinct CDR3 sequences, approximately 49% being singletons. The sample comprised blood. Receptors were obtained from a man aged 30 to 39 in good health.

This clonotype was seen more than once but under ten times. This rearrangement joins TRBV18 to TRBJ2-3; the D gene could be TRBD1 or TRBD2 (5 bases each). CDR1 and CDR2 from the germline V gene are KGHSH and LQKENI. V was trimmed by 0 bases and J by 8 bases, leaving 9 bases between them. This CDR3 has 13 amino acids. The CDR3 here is CASSPPGAPTQYF. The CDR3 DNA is TGTGCCAGCTCACCACCCGGGGCGCCTACGCAGTATTTT.

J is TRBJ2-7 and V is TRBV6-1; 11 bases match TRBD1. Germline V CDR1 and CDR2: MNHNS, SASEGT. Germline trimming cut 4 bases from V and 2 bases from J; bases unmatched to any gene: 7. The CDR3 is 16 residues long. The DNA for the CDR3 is TGTGCCAGCAGTGCCGGACAGGGGGCCACAACCTACGAGCAGTACTTC. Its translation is CASSAGQGATTYEQYF.

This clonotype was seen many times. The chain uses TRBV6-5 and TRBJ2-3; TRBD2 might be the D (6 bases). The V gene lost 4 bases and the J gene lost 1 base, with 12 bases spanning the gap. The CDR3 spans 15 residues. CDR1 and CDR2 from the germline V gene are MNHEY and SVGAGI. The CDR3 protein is CASSSRGTGTDTQYF. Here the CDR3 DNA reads TGTGCCAGCAGTTCTCGAGGGACTGGCACAGATACGCAGTATTTT.

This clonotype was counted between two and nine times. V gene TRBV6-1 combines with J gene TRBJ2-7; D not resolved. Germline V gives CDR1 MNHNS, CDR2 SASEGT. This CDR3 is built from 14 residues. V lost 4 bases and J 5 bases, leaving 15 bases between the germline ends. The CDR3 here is CASSVTRSAHEQYF. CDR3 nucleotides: TGTGCCAGCAGTGTGACCCGGAGTGCCCACGAGCAGTACTTC.

CDR3 in DNA: TGTGCCAGCAGCTTACAATACCGGGGGACAGGGAATGAGCAGTTCTTC. Protein sequence: CASSLQYRGTGNEQFF. This chain joins TRBV7-2 and TRBJ2-1, with 9 bases matching TRBD1. The CDR3 loop spans 16 amino acids. Germline V gene sequence: CDR1 SGHTA, CDR2 FQGNSA. Trimming removed 2 bases from V and 7 bases from J; junction bases left unmatched: 9. The full variable domain, completed using reference TRBV7-2 and TRBJ2-1, is GAGVSQSPSNKVTEKGKDVELRCDPISGHTALYWYRQSLGQGLEFLIYFQGNSAPDKSGLPSDRFSAERTGGSVSTLTIQRTQQEDSAVYLCASSLQYRGTGNEQFFGPGTRLTVL.

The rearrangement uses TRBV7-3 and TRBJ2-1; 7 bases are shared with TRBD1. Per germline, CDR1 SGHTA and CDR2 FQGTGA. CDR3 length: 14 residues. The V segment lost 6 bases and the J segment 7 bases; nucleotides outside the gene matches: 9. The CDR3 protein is CASREGTVQNEQFF. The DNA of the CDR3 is TGTGCCAGCAGGGAAGGGACAGTTCAGAATGAGCAGTTCTTC.

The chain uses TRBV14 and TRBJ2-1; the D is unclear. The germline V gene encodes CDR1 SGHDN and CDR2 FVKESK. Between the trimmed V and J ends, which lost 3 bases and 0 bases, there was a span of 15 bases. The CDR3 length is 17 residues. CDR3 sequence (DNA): TGTGCCAGCAGCCAGAGGACCCCAATCGGCTCCTACAATGAGCAGTTCTTC. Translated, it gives CASSQRTPIGSYNEQFF.

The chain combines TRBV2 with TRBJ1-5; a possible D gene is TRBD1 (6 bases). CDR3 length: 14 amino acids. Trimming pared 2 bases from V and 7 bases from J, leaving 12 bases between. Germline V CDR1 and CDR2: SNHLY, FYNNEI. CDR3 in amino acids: CASSEITGRQPQHF. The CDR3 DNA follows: TGTGCCAGCAGTGAAATTACAGGGCGGCAGCCCCAGCATTTT.

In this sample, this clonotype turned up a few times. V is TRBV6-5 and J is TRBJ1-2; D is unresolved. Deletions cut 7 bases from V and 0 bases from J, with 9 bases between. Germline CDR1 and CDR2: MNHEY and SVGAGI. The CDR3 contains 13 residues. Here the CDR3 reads CASTDGANYGYTF. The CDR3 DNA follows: TGTGCCAGCACGGACGGTGCTAACTATGGCTACACCTTC.

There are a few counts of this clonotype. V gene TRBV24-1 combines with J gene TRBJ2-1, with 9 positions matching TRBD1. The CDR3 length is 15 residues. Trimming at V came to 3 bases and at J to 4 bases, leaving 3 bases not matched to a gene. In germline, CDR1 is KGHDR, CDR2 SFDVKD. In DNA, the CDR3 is TGTGCCACCAGTGATCGGACAGGGGTGTACAATGAGCAGTTCTTC. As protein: CATSDRTGVYNEQFF.

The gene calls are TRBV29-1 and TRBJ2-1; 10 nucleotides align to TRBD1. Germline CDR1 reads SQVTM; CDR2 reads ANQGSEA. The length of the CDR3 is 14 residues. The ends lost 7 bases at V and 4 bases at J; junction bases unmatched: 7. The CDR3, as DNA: TGCAGCGGAGACGGGACAGGGGTATACAATGAGCAGTTCTTC. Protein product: CSGDGTGVYNEQFF.

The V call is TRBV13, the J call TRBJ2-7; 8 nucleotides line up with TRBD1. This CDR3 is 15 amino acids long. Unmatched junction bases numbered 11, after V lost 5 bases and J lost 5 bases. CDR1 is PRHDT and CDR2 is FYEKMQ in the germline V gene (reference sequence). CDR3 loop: CASSGSGGANHEQYF. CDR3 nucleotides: TGTGCCAGCAGCGGATCAGGGGGCGCGAACCACGAGCAGTACTTC.

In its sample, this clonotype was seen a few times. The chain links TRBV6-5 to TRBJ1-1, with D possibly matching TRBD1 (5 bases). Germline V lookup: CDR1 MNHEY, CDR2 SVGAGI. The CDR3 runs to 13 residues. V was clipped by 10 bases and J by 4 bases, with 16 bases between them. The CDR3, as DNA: TGTGCCACCACGATCATCGGGGGCACTGAAGCTTTCTTT. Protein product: CATTIIGGTEAFF.

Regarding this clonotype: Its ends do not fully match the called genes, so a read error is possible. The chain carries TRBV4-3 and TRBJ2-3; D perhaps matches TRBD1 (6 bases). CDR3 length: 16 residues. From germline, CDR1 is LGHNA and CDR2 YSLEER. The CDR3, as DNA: TGCGCCAGCAGCCAAGACGGGACACCAGGCACAGATAGGCAGTATTTT. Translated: CASSQDGTPGTDRQYF.